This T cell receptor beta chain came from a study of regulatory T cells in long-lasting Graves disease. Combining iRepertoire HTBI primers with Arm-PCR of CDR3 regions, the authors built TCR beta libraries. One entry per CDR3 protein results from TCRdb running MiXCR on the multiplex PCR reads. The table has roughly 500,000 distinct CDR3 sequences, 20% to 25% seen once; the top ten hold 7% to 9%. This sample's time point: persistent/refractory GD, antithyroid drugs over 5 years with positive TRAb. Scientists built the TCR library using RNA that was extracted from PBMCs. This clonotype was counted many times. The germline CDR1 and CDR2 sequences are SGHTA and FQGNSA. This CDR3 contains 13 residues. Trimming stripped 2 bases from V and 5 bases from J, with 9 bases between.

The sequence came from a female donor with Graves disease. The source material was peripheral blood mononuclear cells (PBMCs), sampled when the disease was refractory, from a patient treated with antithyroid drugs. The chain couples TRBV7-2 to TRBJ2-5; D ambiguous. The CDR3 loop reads CASSLQPRETQYF. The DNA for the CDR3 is TGTGCCAGCAGCTTACAGCCGCGCGAGACCCAGTACTTC. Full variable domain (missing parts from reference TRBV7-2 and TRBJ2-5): GAGVSQSPSNKVTEKGKDVELRCDPISGHTALYWYRQSLGQGLEFLIYFQGNSAPDKSGLPSDRFSAERTGGSVSTLTIQRTQQEDSAVYLCASSLQPRETQYFGPGTRLLVL.